This TCR beta chain is drawn from a study of beta chain features in type 1 diabetes. Study-level information: The patients were much like the healthy donors in age, gender and cell yields. Analysis included 100 million to 110 million sorted cells drawn from all samples.

The entirety of the isolated RNA underwent reverse transcription, so expressed TCRB transcripts were sequenced. Assay used: immunoSEQ multiplex PCR; TCRdb lists only in-frame clones, some missing. The sample lists over 200,000 clones, under 13% seen once, with more than 0.015% in the top ten. Study-wide results and caveats: Patients with Type 1 diabetes showed moderately but significantly shorter TCRB CDR3s in all four CD4+ subsets. Any role of HLA type in TCRB rearrangement remained unresolved here.

As for this clone: Its antigen is as yet unknown.

V gave up 6 bases and J gave up 3 bases; unmatched junction bases: 4. The CDR3 runs 12 residues. From germline, CDR1 is SQVTM and CDR2 ANQGSEA. The sequenced material came from naive CD4+ T cells from blood. The chain joins TRBV29-1 to TRBJ1-2; 7 bases fit TRBD1. The clonotype originates from a man aged 30-40 years with type 1 diabetes. CDR3 protein: CSVIGTDYGYTF. The CDR3 bases are TGCAGCGTGATTGGGACAGACTATGGCTACACCTTC.